This T cell receptor (beta chain) is from a study of T cells in localized non-small cell lung cancer. Assay: immunoSEQ multiplex PCR; the TCRdb copy retains only in-frame clones and omits some. Of tens of thousands of clones in the sample, 84% are singletons; the top ten hold about 13%. Whole-study findings and limits: Prolonged overall survival went with higher T cell density in the blood. In adjacent lung appeared a median around 60 of the top 100 tumor clones. Only one tumor region was sequenced, so heterogeneity remains possible. Compared with tumor, uninvolved adjacent lung displayed greater T cell clonality, ranking highest overall.

CDR1 is SGDLS and CDR2 is YYNGEE in the germline V gene. CDR3 length: 11 residues. Trimming pared 3 bases from V and 10 bases from J, leaving 8 bases between. This clone appeared a single time. The target antigen is unknown. The receptor was isolated from a female donor of 60 years or more with stage I lung adenocarcinoma. The chain is built from TRBV9 and TRBJ2-1; D is unclear. The sequenced sample was peripheral blood, obtained before any cancer treatment. The CDR3 DNA is TGTGCCAGCAGCGCACCGGGCGAGCAGTTCTTC. This translates into CASSAPGEQFF.